What follows are 15 T cell receptor beta chains derived from one specimen sequenced in a study of blood T cell repertoires in COVID-19. Clones were read by immunoSEQ multiplex PCR, and TCRdb kept only the in-frame ones, dropping some. The profile shows about 55,000 clones, 75% to 90% of them singletons. Sequenced input: peripheral blood. The receptors were sampled from a woman aged 55-69 years with acute or convalescent COVID-19.

This clone showed up just a few times. This chain links TRBV10-3 with TRBJ2-3, with a possible D match to TRBD2 (5 bases). CDR1 is ENHRY, CDR2 SYGVKD, per germline. Trimming pared 4 bases from V and 2 bases from J, leaving 10 bases between. CDR3 length: 14 amino acids. The CDR3 loop reads CAISVLGNTDTQYF. In DNA form, the CDR3 reads TGTGCCATCAGTGTACTCGGGAACACAGATACGCAGTATTTT.

The chain employs TRBV6-5 and TRBJ2-3; 9 nucleotides agree with TRBD1. This CDR3 contains 13 residues. Germline trimming cut 5 bases from V and 8 bases from J; bases unmatched to any gene: 5. In germline, CDR1 is MNHEY, CDR2 SVGAGI. CDR3 in amino acids: CASSRQGVSTQYF. In DNA, the CDR3 is TGTGCCAGCAGTCGACAGGGGGTGTCTACGCAGTATTTT.

The chain employs TRBV4-1 and TRBJ2-5, with no clear D. Germline values: CDR1 MGHRA, CDR2 YSYEKL. The V gene lost 1 base and the J gene lost 1 base, with 7 bases spanning the gap. CDR3 length: 14 residues. The CDR3 DNA is TGCGCCAGCAGCCAAGGGCCAGTCCAAGAGACCCAGTACTTC. It yields the protein CASSQGPVQETQYF.

The V gene is TRBV7-9, the J gene TRBJ1-2, with 8 bases fitting TRBD1. The germline CDR1 and CDR2 sequences are SEHNR and FQNEAQ (reference sequence). This CDR3 has 15 amino acids. After removal of 1 base from V and 6 bases from J, the junction contained 7 bases not matched to a gene. The CDR3 is CASSLGGGQADGYTF. The CDR3 DNA reads TGTGCCAGCAGCTTAGGAGGGGGACAGGCAGATGGCTACACCTTC.

This clone has just a few counts. For the CDR3, the DNA is TGTGCCAGCAGCTCTACAGGGGGTCTCTATGGCTACACCTTC. It codes for CASSSTGGLYGYTF. This chain links TRBV7-2 with TRBJ1-2; 8 nucleotides align to TRBD1. Trimming removed 4 bases from V and 4 bases from J; junction bases left unmatched: 5. Germline loops: CDR1 SGHTA, CDR2 FQGNSA. The CDR3 consists of 14 residues.

The chain has TRBV15 and TRBJ2-2; D gene unclear. This CDR3 contains 14 residues. Trimming removed 8 bases at V and 0 bases at J, with 10 bases between. Germline V gene lookup returns CDR1 LNHNV and CDR2 YYDKDF (reference sequence). CDR3 loop: CATLSVSNTGELFF. DNA for the CDR3: TGTGCCACCTTATCAGTCTCGAACACCGGGGAGCTGTTTTTT.

The gene calls are TRBV28 and TRBJ1-4, with 9 bases identical to TRBD1. Germline lookup yields CDR1 MDHEN and CDR2 SYDVKM. The CDR3 extends over 18 amino acids. J gave up 8 bases and V 1 base, and 14 bases lay outside the gene matches. This CDR3 reads CASSLFPGRRDRAEKLFF. CDR3 coding DNA: TGTGCCAGCAGTTTATTTCCCGGCCGCCGGGACAGGGCAGAAAAACTGTTTTTT.

A few counts support this clone. The V call is TRBV18, the J call TRBJ1-1, with D tentatively TRBD1 (5 bases). The CDR3 loop spans 15 amino acids. Germline V gives CDR1 KGHSH, CDR2 LQKENI. V lost 3 bases to trimming and J lost 4 bases, with 15 bases between them. The CDR3 protein is CASSPTGRGSTEAFF. As DNA, the CDR3 is TGTGCCAGCTCACCGACCGGAAGGGGCAGCACTGAAGCTTTCTTT.

This chain connects TRBV2 to TRBJ2-3; 9 bases map to TRBD1. The CDR3 is 14 amino acids. Germline V lookup: CDR1 SNHLY, CDR2 FYNNEI. Losses at the gene ends were 5 bases for V and 3 bases for J; bases not matched to a gene: 3. CDR3 coding DNA: TGTGCCAGCAGTACAGGGGGCTGGACAGATACGCAGTATTTT. It codes for CASSTGGWTDTQYF.

V gene TRBV7-8 combines with J gene TRBJ2-3; TRBD1 might be the D (6 bases). The V gene's germline CDR1 is SGHVS and CDR2 FQNEAQ. This CDR3 is built from 14 residues. Between the trimmed V and J ends, which lost 5 bases and 6 bases, there was a span of 15 bases. The CDR3 bases are TGTGCCAGCAGCCCATCGGGTACAGGGGATACGCAGTATTTT. Protein sequence: CASSPSGTGDTQYF.

The chain joins TRBV5-1 to TRBJ1-4; 9 bases fit TRBD1. The CDR3 is 17 amino acids. Per the germline V gene, CDR1 is SGHRS and CDR2 is YFSETQ. After removal of 4 bases from V and 0 bases from J, the junction contained 7 bases not matched to a gene. The CDR3 coding sequence is TGCGCCAGCAGCAGAACAGGGGGCGACGCAACTAATGAAAAACTGTTTTTT. This sequence encodes CASSRTGGDATNEKLFF.

This rearrangement joins TRBV4-1 to TRBJ2-7, with 8 bases lining up with TRBD2. Germline trimming cut 1 base from V and 0 bases from J; bases unmatched to any gene: 11. The length of the CDR3 is 18 residues. Germline V gives CDR1 MGHRA, CDR2 YSYEKL. The CDR3 bases are TGCGCCAGCAGCCAAGTTGTACCTATCGGGACTAGCTCCTACGAGCAGTACTTC. It yields the protein CASSQVVPIGTSSYEQYF.

The chain uses TRBV30 and TRBJ2-1; 8 bases line up with TRBD2. CDR1 is GTSNPN and CDR2 is SVGIG in the germline V gene (reference sequence). The CDR3 runs to 15 residues. The V and J ends lost 2 bases and 9 bases, in that order; junction bases with no gene match: 12. CDR3 sequence (DNA): TGTGCCTGGAGTCGCGGGAGGTCGGGACTTGGTGAGCAGTTCTTC. As protein: CAWSRGRSGLGEQFF.

V is TRBV3-1 (or the pseudogene TRBV3-2) and J is TRBJ1-1; D may be TRBD1 (5 bases). V lost 7 bases to trimming and J lost 0 bases, with 9 bases between them. This CDR3 has 13 residues. Per germline, CDR1 LGHDT and CDR2 YNNKEL (reference sequence). CDR3 coding DNA: TGTGCCAGCACTCCGGACATGAACACTGAAGCTTTCTTT. Protein sequence: CASTPDMNTEAFF.

This clone has only one observation. The CDR3 here is CASSKTSGRARETQYF. DNA of the CDR3: TGTGCCAGCAGCAAGACTAGCGGGAGGGCCAGAGAGACCCAGTACTTC. This chain links TRBV7-2 with TRBJ2-5; 14 nucleotides agree with TRBD2. The J segment lost 4 bases and the V segment lost 5 bases, leaving 6 bases of the junction unmatched. The CDR3 has 16 residues. In germline, CDR1 is SGHTA, CDR2 FQGNSA.